This T cell receptor (beta chain) originates from a study of response to subunit inactivated influenza vaccine. Study-level points and caveats: The authors offered the suggestion that each seasonal influenza vaccination recruits few new T cells.

The ends were cut back, 5 bases at V and 2 bases at J, with 22 bases in the middle. The CDR3 consists of 17 residues. The germline V gene encodes CDR1 SGHVS and CDR2 FQNEAQ. The table lists this clonotype with many counts. Its antigen is unidentified. TCRdb reprocessed the RT-PCR reads with MiXCR, giving one entry per CDR3 protein. The sample contains 400,000 to 550,000 distinct CDR3 sequences, 25% of which appear only once. This chain links TRBV7-8 with TRBJ2-7; the D gene is possibly TRBD1 (5 bases). The specimen comprised CD4+ T cells sorted from PBMCs, sampled 5 to 6 days after vaccination. The TCR was taken from a man aged 50-60 years who received an inactivated influenza vaccine. The CDR3 sequence: CASSQGVAQGNTYEQYF. The CDR3, as DNA: TGTGCCAGCAGCCAAGGTGTAGCTCAGGGAAATACCTACGAGCAGTACTTC.